A single sample gave rise to the 14 T cell receptor beta chains below, sequenced in a study of human T cells and chemical hapten exposure. The time point here: pre-sensitization, week 0. This sample's treatment: therapeutic diphenylcyclopropenone sensitization with weekly scalp DPC. TCRdb used MiXCR to reprocess the RACE reads, holding one entry per CDR3 protein. The repertoire includes 62,000 or so distinct CDR3 sequences, approximately 11% of them detected once, and 4% to 6% sits in the top ten. This specimen was whole blood, taken in connection with sensitization to the hapten diphenylcyclopropenone (DPC). These receptors all come from a woman aged 45-59 years with alopecia areata. Some clones in this sample may be carry-over from other donors' samples.

This clonotype is medium-sized within its sample. This chain connects TRBV29-1 to TRBJ2-1; 13 bases are shared with TRBD2. The CDR3 extends over 15 amino acids. With V trimmed by 6 bases and J by 15 bases, 17 bases remained unmatched. CDR1 and CDR2 (germline): SQVTM, ANQGSEA. The CDR3 nucleotides read TGCAGCGTGAAGCCACTAGACGGACTAGCGGGAGTTCTGTTCTTC. It codes for CSVKPLDGLAGVLFF.

This clonotype was recorded a few times. The chain links TRBV29-1 to TRBJ2-1, with D hard to call. CDR1 and CDR2 from the germline V gene are SQVTM and ANQGSEA. The CDR3 loop spans 11 amino acids. Deletions cut 7 bases from V and 5 bases from J, with 9 bases between. The CDR3 bases are TGCAGCGGAGCCCGCGACAATGAGCAGTTCTTC. Translated: CSGARDNEQFF.

This clonotype is judged medium-sized (0.01 to 0.1%). This chain uses TRBV18 with TRBJ1-1; 10 nucleotides align to TRBD1. The CDR3 is made up of 17 amino acids. V was pared by 2 bases and J by 0 bases, with 6 bases of the junction left unmatched. The V gene's germline CDR1 is KGHSH and CDR2 LQKENI. As DNA, the CDR3 is TGTGCCAGCTCACCAATCTTCGGGACAGGGGTGAACACTGAAGCTTTCTTT. This translates into CASSPIFGTGVNTEAFF.

The chain combines TRBV18 with TRBJ1-4; D unresolved. The CDR3 runs 12 residues. Between the trimmed V and J ends, which lost 2 bases and 8 bases, there was a span of 6 bases. From germline, CDR1 is KGHSH and CDR2 LQKENI. The CDR3 DNA sequence: TGTGCCAGCTCACCAAGTAGGGAAAAACTGTTTTTT. Its protein is CASSPSREKLFF. Variable domain in full (rest from reference TRBV18 and TRBJ1-4): NAGVMQNPRHLVRRRGQEARLRCSPMKGHSHVYWYRQLPEEGLKFMVYLQKENIIDESGMPKERFSAEFPKEGPSILRIQQVVRGDSAAYFCASSPSREKLFFGSGTQLSVL.

This clonotype was found many times. A junction boundary mismatches the germline segment, possibly from a read error. The chain employs TRBV7-7 and TRBJ2-6, with D possibly TRBD1 on 6 matching bases. Germline V gene sequence: CDR1 SSHAT, CDR2 FNYEAQ (reference sequence). The CDR3 runs 16 residues. CDR3 region: CASSLGTGYGANVLTF. The CDR3 DNA is TGTGCTAGCAGCTTAGGAACAGGGTATGGGGCCAACGTCCTGACTTTC.

V usage is TRBV12-5 and J usage is TRBJ2-3; 10 nucleotides match TRBD1. With 8 bases clipped from V and 4 bases from J, the junction kept 3 bases outside the gene matches. Per germline, CDR1 LGHNT and CDR2 FRNRAP. The CDR3 consists of 13 residues. CDR3 in amino acids: CASSGTGADTQYF. The CDR3 bases are TGTGCTAGTTCCGGGACAGGGGCAGATACGCAGTATTTT. The full variable domain, completed using reference TRBV12-5 and TRBJ2-3, is DARVTQTPRHKVTEMGQEVTMRCQPILGHNTVFWYRQTMMQGLELLAYFRNRAPLDDSGMPKDRFSAEMPDATLATLKIQPSEPRDSAVYFCASSGTGADTQYFGPGTRLTVL.

This clonotype was seen repeatedly, ten times or more. The V gene is TRBV28, the J gene TRBJ2-3; unclear D gene. The CDR3 is made up of 13 amino acids. The germline CDR1 and CDR2 sequences are MDHEN and SYDVKM. V lost 5 bases and J 2 bases, leaving 8 bases between the germline ends. CDR3 sequence reads: CASSPPPTDTQYF. DNA for the CDR3: TGTGCCAGCAGTCCACCCCCCACAGATACGCAGTATTTT.

This sequence joins TRBV7-6 and TRBJ1-5; D remains unclear. CDR3 size: 16 residues. Trimming removed 6 bases from V and 3 bases from J, with 18 bases in between. The germline V gene encodes CDR1 SGHVS and CDR2 FNYEAQ. The CDR3 coding sequence is TGTGCCAGCAGTCAAAGACCCCCATCGACCAATCAGCCCCAGCATTTT. Protein product: CASSQRPPSTNQPQHF.

The table lists this clonotype with a count of one. A much larger clonotype is one base distant, so this may be a read error. The chain uses TRBV5-4 and TRBJ2-1; tentative D call: TRBD2 (5 bases). This CDR3 has 15 amino acids. From germline, CDR1 is SGHNT and CDR2 YYREEE (reference sequence). The CDR3 sequence is CASSSGLTSYNVQFF. The CDR3 region has the DNA TGTGCCAGCAGTTCCGGACTGACCTCCTACAATGTGCAGTTCTTC.

The rearrangement joins TRBV20-1 to TRBJ1-5, with 8 bases lining up with TRBD1. CDR1 and CDR2 (germline): DFQATT, SNEGSKA (reference sequence). The CDR3 has 14 residues. V lost 6 bases and J lost 1; bases outside the gene matches: 5. The CDR3 nucleotides are TGCAGTGCCAGGACAGGGTGGAGCAATCAGCCCCAGCATTTT. Its protein product is CSARTGWSNQPQHF.

This clonotype was counted between two and nine times. V gene TRBV2 combines with J gene TRBJ2-5; no definite D call. The CDR3 is 15 residues long. Germline assignment: CDR1 SNHLY and CDR2 FYNNEI. V was trimmed by 1 base and J by 3 bases, leaving 12 bases between them. For the CDR3, the DNA is TGTGCCAGCAGTGAAGTTTTGGGAAAAAAAGAGACCCAGTACTTC. It yields the protein CASSEVLGKKETQYF.

The V call is TRBV11-2, the J call TRBJ1-6; D might be TRBD1 (6 bases). The V end lost 3 bases, the J end lost 7 bases, and 10 bases lay between the germline ends. This CDR3 is built from 14 residues. The germline V gene has CDR1 SGHAT and CDR2 FQNNGV. The CDR3 bases are TGTGCCAGCAGCTTCCGGGGGCTAAATTCACCCCTCCACTTT. It yields the protein CASSFRGLNSPLHF.

This clonotype has more than one count but fewer than ten. V gene TRBV19 combines with J gene TRBJ2-1; 8 bases align to TRBD2. Trimming at V came to 4 bases and at J to 9 bases, leaving 2 bases not matched to a gene. Per germline, CDR1 LNHDA and CDR2 SQIVND (reference sequence). The CDR3 sequence is 12 residues long. The CDR3 spells CASSNREGEQFF. The CDR3 nucleotides read TGTGCCAGTAGTAATCGGGAGGGTGAGCAGTTCTTC. The full variable domain, completed using reference TRBV19 and TRBJ2-1, is DGGITQSPKYLFRKEGQNVTLSCEQNLNHDAMYWYRQDPGQGLRLIYYSQIVNDFQKGDIAEGYSVSREKKESFPLTVTSAQKNPTAFYLCASSNREGEQFFGPGTRLTVL.

In regard to this clonotype: The junction shows a germline mismatch at one end, possibly a read error. This sequence joins TRBV27 and TRBJ1-5; 7 nucleotides align to TRBD1. The CDR3 contains 13 residues. Germline lookup yields CDR1 MNHEY and CDR2 SMNVEV (reference sequence). The CDR3 sequence is CVSSLTGFQPQHF. CDR3 in DNA: TGTGTCAGCAGTCTGACAGGGTTTCAGCCCCAGCATTTT.